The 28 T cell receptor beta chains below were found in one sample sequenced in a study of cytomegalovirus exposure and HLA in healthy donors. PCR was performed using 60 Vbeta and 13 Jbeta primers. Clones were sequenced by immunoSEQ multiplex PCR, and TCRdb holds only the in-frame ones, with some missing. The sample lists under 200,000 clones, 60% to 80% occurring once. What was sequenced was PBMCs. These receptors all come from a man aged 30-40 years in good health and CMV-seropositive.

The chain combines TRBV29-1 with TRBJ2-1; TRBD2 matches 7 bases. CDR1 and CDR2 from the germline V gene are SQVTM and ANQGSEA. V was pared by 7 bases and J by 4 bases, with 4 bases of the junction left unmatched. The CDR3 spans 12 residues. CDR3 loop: CSEREGYNEQFF. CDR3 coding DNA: TGCAGCGAGAGGGAGGGATACAATGAGCAGTTCTTC.

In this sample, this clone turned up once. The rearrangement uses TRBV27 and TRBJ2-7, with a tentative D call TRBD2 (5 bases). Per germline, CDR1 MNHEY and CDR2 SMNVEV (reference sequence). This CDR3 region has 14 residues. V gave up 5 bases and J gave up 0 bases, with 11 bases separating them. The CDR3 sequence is CASSRTGVSYEQYF. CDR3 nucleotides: TGTGCCAGCAGTCGAACCGGGGTCTCCTACGAGCAGTACTTC.

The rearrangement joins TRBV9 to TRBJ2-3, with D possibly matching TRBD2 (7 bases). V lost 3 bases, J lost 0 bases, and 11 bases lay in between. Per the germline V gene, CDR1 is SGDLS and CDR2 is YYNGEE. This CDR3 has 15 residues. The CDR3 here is CASSEGGASTDTQYF. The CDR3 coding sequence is TGTGCCAGCAGCGAGGGGGGGGCGAGCACAGATACGCAGTATTTT.

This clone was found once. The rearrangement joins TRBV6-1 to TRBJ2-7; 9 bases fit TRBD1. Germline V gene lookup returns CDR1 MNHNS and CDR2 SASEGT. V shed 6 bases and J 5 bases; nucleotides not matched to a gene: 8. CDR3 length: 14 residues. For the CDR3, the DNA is TGTGCCAGCAGCGCCGGGACAGGGATCGACGAGCAGTACTTC. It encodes CASSAGTGIDEQYF.

The CDR3 DNA is TGTGCCAGCAGTGACGGACGGACAGGAGCCCTCCACTTT. This gives the protein CASSDGRTGALHF. The chain is built from TRBV6-4 and TRBJ1-6, with TRBD1 identical over 7 bases. CDR1 and CDR2 (germline): MRHNA, SNTAGT. V was pared by 2 bases and J by 14 bases, with 6 bases of the junction left unmatched. CDR3 length: 13 residues.

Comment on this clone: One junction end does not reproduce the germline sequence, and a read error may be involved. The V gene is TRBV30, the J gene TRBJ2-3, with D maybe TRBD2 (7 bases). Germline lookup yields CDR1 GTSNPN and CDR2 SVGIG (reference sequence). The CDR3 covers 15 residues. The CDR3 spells CAWRRGGGGTYTQYF. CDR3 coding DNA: TGTGCCTGGAGGAGGGGAGGGGGAGGCACATATACGCAGTATTTT.

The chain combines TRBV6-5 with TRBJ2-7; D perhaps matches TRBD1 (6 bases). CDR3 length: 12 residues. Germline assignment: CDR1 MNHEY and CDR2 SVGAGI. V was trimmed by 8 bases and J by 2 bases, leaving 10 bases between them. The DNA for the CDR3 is TGTGCCAGCCAGGACAGTGCCTACGAGCAGTACTTC. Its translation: CASQDSAYEQYF.

The CDR3 is CASSQMGRGEQFF. The CDR3 bases are TGTGCCAGCAGCCAAATGGGGCGGGGAGAGCAGTTCTTC. The chain carries TRBV14 and TRBJ2-1, with a possible D match to TRBD2 (6 bases). The germline V gene encodes CDR1 SGHDN and CDR2 FVKESK. V was clipped by 2 bases and J by 10 bases, with 12 bases between them. The CDR3 spans 13 residues.

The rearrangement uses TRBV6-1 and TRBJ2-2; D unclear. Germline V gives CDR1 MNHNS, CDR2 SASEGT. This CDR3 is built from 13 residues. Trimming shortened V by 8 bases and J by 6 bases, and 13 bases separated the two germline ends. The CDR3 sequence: CASCVGFPGELFF. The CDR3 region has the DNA TGTGCCAGCTGTGTCGGGTTTCCCGGGGAGCTGTTTTTT.

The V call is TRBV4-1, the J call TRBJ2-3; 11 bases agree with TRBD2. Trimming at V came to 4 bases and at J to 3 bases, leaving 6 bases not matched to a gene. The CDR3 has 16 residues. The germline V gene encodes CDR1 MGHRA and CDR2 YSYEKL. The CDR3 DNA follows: TGCGCCAGCAGCCGTAGCGGGGGGGCGGGGACAGATACGCAGTATTTT. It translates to CASSRSGGAGTDTQYF.

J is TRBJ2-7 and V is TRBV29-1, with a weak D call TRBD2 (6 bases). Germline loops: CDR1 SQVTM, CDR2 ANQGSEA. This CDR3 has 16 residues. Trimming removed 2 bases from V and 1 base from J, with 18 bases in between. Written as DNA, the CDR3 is TGCAGCGTTGAAAAGGGAGGAGGACGAAATTCCTACGAGCAGTACTTC. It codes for CSVEKGGGRNSYEQYF.

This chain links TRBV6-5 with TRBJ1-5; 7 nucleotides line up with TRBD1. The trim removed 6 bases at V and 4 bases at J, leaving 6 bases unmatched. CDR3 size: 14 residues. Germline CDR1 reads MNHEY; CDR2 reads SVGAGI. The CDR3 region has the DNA TGTGCCAGCAGGGGACAGCCTGAGAATCAGCCCCAGCATTTT. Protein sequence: CASRGQPENQPQHF.

The chain's CDR3 is CASSVGLAGTDTQYF. Here the CDR3 DNA reads TGTGCCAGCAGCGTAGGCCTAGCGGGCACAGATACGCAGTATTTT. The chain has TRBV9 and TRBJ2-3; TRBD2 aligns across 7 bases. Germline trimming cut 0 bases from V and 1 base from J; bases unmatched to any gene: 2. CDR1 and CDR2 (germline): SGDLS, YYNGEE. The CDR3 runs 15 residues.

The CDR3 is CASSLTQINSPLHF. The DNA of the CDR3 is TGCGCCAGCAGCTTGACGCAGATAAATTCACCCCTCCACTTT. V is TRBV5-1 and J is TRBJ1-6, with D unclear. Deletions cut 1 base from V and 7 bases from J, with 9 bases between. CDR3 length: 14 amino acids. Per germline, CDR1 SGHRS and CDR2 YFSETQ.

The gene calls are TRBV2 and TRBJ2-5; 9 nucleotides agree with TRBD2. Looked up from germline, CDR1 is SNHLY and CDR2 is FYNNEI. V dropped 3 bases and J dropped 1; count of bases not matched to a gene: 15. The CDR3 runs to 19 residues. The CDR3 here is CASSDRSGSGGYSQETQYF. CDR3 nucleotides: TGTGCCAGCAGTGACCGGTCGGGTAGCGGGGGATATTCCCAAGAGACCCAGTACTTC.

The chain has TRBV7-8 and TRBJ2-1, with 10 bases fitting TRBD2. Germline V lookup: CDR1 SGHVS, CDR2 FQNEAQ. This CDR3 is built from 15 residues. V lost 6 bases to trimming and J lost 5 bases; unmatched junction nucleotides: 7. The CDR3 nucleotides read TGTGCCAGCAGTTCCAGCGGGGGGGCTAACAATGAGCAGTTCTTC. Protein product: CASSSSGGANNEQFF.

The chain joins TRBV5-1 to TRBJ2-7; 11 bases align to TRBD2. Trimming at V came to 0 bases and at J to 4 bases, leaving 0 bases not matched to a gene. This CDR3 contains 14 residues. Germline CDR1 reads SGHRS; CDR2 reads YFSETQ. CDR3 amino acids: CASSLVAGGYEQYF. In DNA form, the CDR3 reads TGCGCCAGCAGCTTGGTAGCGGGGGGGTACGAGCAGTACTTC. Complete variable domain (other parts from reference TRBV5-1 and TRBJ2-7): KAGVTQTPRYLIKTRGQQVTLSCSPISGHRSVSWYQQTPGQGLQFLFEYFSETQRNKGNFPGRFSGRQFSNSRSEMNVSTLELGDSALYLCASSLVAGGYEQYFGPGTRLTVT.

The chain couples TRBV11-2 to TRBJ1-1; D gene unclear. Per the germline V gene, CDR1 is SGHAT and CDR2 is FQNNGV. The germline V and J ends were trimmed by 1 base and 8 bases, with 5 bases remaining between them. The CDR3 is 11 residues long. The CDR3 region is CASSLVLEAFF. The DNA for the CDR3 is TGTGCCAGCAGCTTAGTCTTAGAAGCTTTCTTT.

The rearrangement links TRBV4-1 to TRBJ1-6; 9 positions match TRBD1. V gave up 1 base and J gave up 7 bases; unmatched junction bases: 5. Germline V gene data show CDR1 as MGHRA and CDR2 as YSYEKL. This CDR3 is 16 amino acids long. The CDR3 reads CASSQAGTGINSPLHF. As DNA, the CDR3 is TGCGCCAGCAGCCAAGCAGGGACAGGGATAAATTCACCCCTCCACTTT.

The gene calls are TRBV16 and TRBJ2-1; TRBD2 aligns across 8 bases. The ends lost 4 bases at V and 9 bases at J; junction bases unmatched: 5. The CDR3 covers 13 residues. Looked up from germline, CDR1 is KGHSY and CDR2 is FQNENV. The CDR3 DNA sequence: TGTGCCAGCAGCCCCCGGGAGGGCGGTGAGCAGTTCTTC. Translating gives CASSPREGGEQFF.

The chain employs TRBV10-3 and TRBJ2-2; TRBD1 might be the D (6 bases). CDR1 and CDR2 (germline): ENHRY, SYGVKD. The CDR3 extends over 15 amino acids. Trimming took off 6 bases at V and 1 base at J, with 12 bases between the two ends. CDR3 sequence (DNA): TGTGCCATCAGAGATGAAGGGGGGAACACCGGGGAGCTGTTTTTT. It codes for CAIRDEGGNTGELFF.

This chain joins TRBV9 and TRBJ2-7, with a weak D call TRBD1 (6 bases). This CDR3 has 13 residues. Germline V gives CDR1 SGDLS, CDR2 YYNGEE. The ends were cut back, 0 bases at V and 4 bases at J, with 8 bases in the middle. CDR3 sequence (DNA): TGTGCCAGCAGCGTAGGACAGGAGTACGAGCAGTACTTC. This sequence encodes CASSVGQEYEQYF.

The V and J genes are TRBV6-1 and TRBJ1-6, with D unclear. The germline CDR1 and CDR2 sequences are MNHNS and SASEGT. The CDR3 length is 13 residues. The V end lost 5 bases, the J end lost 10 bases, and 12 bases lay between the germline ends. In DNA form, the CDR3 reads TGTGCCAGCAGTCTTGACATGAGATCACCCCTCCACTTT. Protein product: CASSLDMRSPLHF.

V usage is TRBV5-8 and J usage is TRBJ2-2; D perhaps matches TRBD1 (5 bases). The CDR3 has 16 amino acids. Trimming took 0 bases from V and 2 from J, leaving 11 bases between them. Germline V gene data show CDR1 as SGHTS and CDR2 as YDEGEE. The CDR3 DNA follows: TGTGCCAGCAGCTTGGCGATGACAGTTAACACCGGGGAGCTGTTTTTT. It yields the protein CASSLAMTVNTGELFF. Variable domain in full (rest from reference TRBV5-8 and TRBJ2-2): EAGVTQSPTHLIKTRGQQATLRCSPISGHTSVYWYQQALGLGLQFLLWYDEGEERNRGNFPPRFSGRQFPNYSSELNVNALELEDSALYLCASSLAMTVNTGELFFGEGSRLTVL.

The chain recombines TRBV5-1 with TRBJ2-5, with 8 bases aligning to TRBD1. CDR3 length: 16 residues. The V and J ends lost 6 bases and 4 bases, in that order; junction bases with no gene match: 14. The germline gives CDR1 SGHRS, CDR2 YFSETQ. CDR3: CASTIAGAGGGETQYF. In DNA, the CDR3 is TGCGCCAGCACCATTGCTGGGGCAGGGGGCGGAGAGACCCAGTACTTC. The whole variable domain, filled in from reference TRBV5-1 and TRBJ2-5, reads KAGVTQTPRYLIKTRGQQVTLSCSPISGHRSVSWYQQTPGQGLQFLFEYFSETQRNKGNFPGRFSGRQFSNSRSEMNVSTLELGDSALYLCASTIAGAGGGETQYFGPGTRLLVL.

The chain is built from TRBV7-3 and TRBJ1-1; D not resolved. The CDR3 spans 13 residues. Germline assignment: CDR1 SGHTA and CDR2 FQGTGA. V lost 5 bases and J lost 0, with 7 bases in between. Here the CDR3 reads CASSETLNTEAFF. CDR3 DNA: TGTGCCAGCAGCGAGACTTTGAACACTGAAGCTTTCTTT.

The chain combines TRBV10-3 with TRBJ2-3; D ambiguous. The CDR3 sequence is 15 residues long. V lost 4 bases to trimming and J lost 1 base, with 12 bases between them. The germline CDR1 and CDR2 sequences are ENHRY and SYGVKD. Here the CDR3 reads CAISGGRLGTDTQYF. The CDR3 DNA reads TGTGCCATCAGTGGAGGAAGGCTGGGCACAGATACGCAGTATTTT.

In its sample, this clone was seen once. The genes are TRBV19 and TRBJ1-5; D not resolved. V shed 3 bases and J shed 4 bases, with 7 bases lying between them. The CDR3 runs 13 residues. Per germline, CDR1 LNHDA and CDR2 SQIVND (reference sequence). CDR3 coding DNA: TGTGCCAGTAGTATTCCGAGTAATCAGCCCCAGCATTTT. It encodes CASSIPSNQPQHF.